The 11 T cell receptor beta chains below all came from one sample that was sequenced in a study of T cell responses to AZD1222 COVID-19 vaccine. The protocol was immunoSEQ multiplex PCR, while the TCRdb copy is restricted to in-frame clones and leaves out a portion. The table includes more than 85,000 clones, more than 75% detected once. The sequenced sample was peripheral blood, obtained on day 0 of AZD1222 vaccination. Source of these receptors: an adult in good health.

This chain connects TRBV21-1 to TRBJ2-5; TRBD2, the table's D call, lacks a check against the DNA. TRBV21-1 is classified as a pseudogene. The CDR3 loop spans 14 amino acids. The DNA of the CDR3 is TGTGCCAGCAGCAAAGTGGAGGGTCGAGAGACCCAGTACTTC. Protein sequence: CASSKVEGRETQYF.

This clone was detected only once. The rearrangement uses TRBV5-4 and TRBJ1-1; D remains unclear. Germline assignment: CDR1 SGHNT and CDR2 YYREEE (reference sequence). Trimming cost V 4 bases and J 4 bases, with 5 bases left between them. This CDR3 has 11 residues. The CDR3 DNA is TGTGCCAGCAGCCGGGGCACTGAAGCTTTCTTT. It translates to CASSRGTEAFF.

This clone came up a few times. The rearrangement uses TRBV6-5 and TRBJ2-1; tentatively, D is TRBD2 (6 bases). Trimming took 6 bases from V and 6 from J, leaving 12 bases between them. The germline V gene encodes CDR1 MNHEY and CDR2 SVGAGI. The CDR3 sequence is 13 residues long. CDR3 coding DNA: TGTGCCAGCAGCCTGTGGAGGGGCAATGAGCAGTTCTTC. This encodes CASSLWRGNEQFF.

The J gene is TRBJ1-5, the V gene TRBV19; 9 positions match TRBD1. Trimming removed 3 bases from V and 7 bases from J; junction bases left unmatched: 7. The CDR3 runs 15 residues. Germline assignment: CDR1 LNHDA and CDR2 SQIVND (reference sequence). The CDR3 protein is CASSITGGAGQPQHF. In DNA, the CDR3 is TGTGCCAGTAGTATCACAGGGGGCGCAGGGCAGCCCCAGCATTTT.

This clone was picked up a small number of times. The chain carries TRBV3-1 (or the pseudogene TRBV3-2) and TRBJ1-6; a possible D gene is TRBD1 (5 bases). CDR3 length: 18 residues. Germline CDR1 is LGHDT and CDR2 is YNNKEL (reference sequence). V gave up 6 bases and J gave up 8 bases, with 26 bases separating them. CDR3 DNA sequence: TGTGCCAGCAGTGCTCCCGGGGCCTACTCCGGGGGAGATTCACCCCTCCACTTT. Its translation is CASSAPGAYSGGDSPLHF.

The chain links TRBV3-1 (or the pseudogene TRBV3-2) to TRBJ1-2; a weak D match, TRBD1 (5 bases). The CDR3 sequence is 15 residues long. V was shortened by 2 bases and J by 1 base, with 11 bases between the two germline ends. Germline CDR1 reads LGHDT; CDR2 reads YNNKEL (reference sequence). The CDR3 region is CASSQQGVGNYGYTF. CDR3 sequence (DNA): TGTGCCAGCAGCCAACAGGGTGTTGGTAACTATGGCTACACCTTC.

V gene TRBV12-5 combines with J gene TRBJ2-7; D remains ambiguous. CDR1 is LGHNT and CDR2 is FRNRAP in the germline V gene. V shed 0 bases and J shed 6 bases, with 12 bases lying between them. The CDR3 extends over 14 amino acids. CDR3 coding DNA: TGTGCTAGTGGTTTGGTACATCAGAGGAGCGAGCAGTACTTC. Translating gives CASGLVHQRSEQYF. Full variable domain (missing parts from reference TRBV12-5 and TRBJ2-7): DARVTQTPRHKVTEMGQEVTMRCQPILGHNTVFWYRQTMMQGLELLAYFRNRAPLDDSGMPKDRFSAEMPDATLATLKIQPSEPRDSAVYFCASGLVHQRSEQYFGPGTRLTVT.

The chain carries TRBV5-1 and TRBJ2-5; D is undetermined. Germline V gene sequence: CDR1 SGHRS, CDR2 YFSETQ. The CDR3 is 14 amino acids. Trimming removed 0 bases at V and 5 bases at J, with 11 bases between. DNA of the CDR3: TGCGCCAGCAGCTTGGGCCCCCTCCGGGAGACCCAGTACTTC. It encodes CASSLGPLRETQYF.

The DNA of the CDR3 is TGTGCCAGCAGTGACTTGGGTGCTTATAGCAATCAGCCCCAGCATTTT. It is translated as CASSDLGAYSNQPQHF. The chain joins TRBV6-1 to TRBJ1-5, with D uncertain. V gave up 3 bases and J gave up 0 bases, with 12 bases separating them. Germline CDR1 and CDR2: MNHNS and SASEGT. There are 16 residues in the CDR3.

V gene TRBV30 combines with J gene TRBJ1-2; D gene unclear. Germline V gene sequence: CDR1 GTSNPN, CDR2 SVGIG (reference sequence). This CDR3 region has 13 residues. V was cut by 1 base and J by 4 bases, with 10 bases left in between. CDR3 in DNA: TGTGCCTGGAGTGGGTCAGGCACCTATGGCTACACCTTC. Amino acid sequence: CAWSGSGTYGYTF. The full variable domain, completed using reference TRBV30 and TRBJ1-2, is SQTIHQWPATLVQPVGSPLSLECTVEGTSNPNLYWYRQAAGRGLQLLFYSVGIGQISSEVPQNLSASRPQDRQFILSSKKLLLSDSGFYLCAWSGSGTYGYTFGSGTRLTVV.

The gene calls are TRBV5-1 and TRBJ2-4; D is unresolved. V was trimmed by 4 bases and J by 8 bases, leaving 22 bases between them. Germline lookup yields CDR1 SGHRS and CDR2 YFSETQ. The CDR3 runs 16 residues. The CDR3 sequence: CASSIRAAGGIDIQYF. Here the CDR3 DNA reads TGCGCCAGCAGCATCCGGGCCGCAGGCGGTATAGACATTCAGTACTTC.